The clone carrying this T cell receptor (beta chain) was detected only a few times. TCRdb's copy holds only in-frame clones and misses some; the assay was immunoSEQ multiplex PCR. Altogether 150,000 or so clones are present, about 75% being singletons, with the ten largest covering around 3.2%. This entry is derived from a study of blood T cell repertoires in COVID-19. The wider study: From T cells, B-cell-depleted T cells, or PBMCs came the material, which was cDNA or gDNA.

Living in about 25 US areas, the participants were between 18 and 89 years of age. All recovered Cohort 3 donors got two negative PCRs, got clearance, or saw symptom resolution. The CDR3 consists of 15 residues. Germline CDR1 reads MGHDK; CDR2 reads SYGVNS. With 3 bases clipped from V and 3 bases from J, the junction kept 5 bases outside the gene matches. This TCR came from a woman aged 45-65 years who had recovered from COVID-19. The source material was PBMCs or T cells enriched from blood (not recorded which). The chain employs TRBV25-1 and TRBJ1-5, with TRBD1 matching over 7 bases. CDR3 residues: CASSDAGTVNQPQHF. DNA of the CDR3: TGTGCCAGCAGTGATGCGGGGACAGTCAATCAGCCCCAGCATTTT. Full variable domain (outside the CDR3, taken from reference TRBV25-1 and TRBJ1-5): EADIYQTPRYLVIGTGKKITLECSQTMGHDKMYWYQQDPGMELHLIHYSYGVNSTEKGDLSSESTVSRIRTEHFPLTLESARPSHTSQYLCASSDAGTVNQPQHFGDGTRLSIL.